Below, 18 T cell receptor beta chains from the same sample are listed, as sequenced in a study of T cells after yellow fever vaccination. TCRdb processed the 5' RACE reads anew with MiXCR; each CDR3 protein has one entry. The sample shows 450,000 to 550,000 distinct CDR3 sequences, about a fifth of them seen only once. Sequenced material: PBMCs, taken roughly 20 days after the first yellow fever vaccination. The receptors here all came from a man aged 18 to 30 who received the YFV17D yellow fever vaccine.

This chain links TRBV5-4 with TRBJ2-5; TRBD2 is a possible D gene (6 bases). CDR3 length: 14 residues. Germline V CDR1 and CDR2: SGHNT, YYREEE (reference sequence). The V end lost 5 bases, the J end lost 4 bases, and 15 bases lay between the germline ends. CDR3 bases: TGTGCCAGCAGGATAGCGGCGAGGGGAGAGACCCAGTACTTC. Protein product: CASRIAARGETQYF.

V and J are TRBV3-1 and TRBJ2-7, with D hard to call. V lost 4 bases and J lost 4, with 14 bases in between. The CDR3 spans 14 residues. The germline V gene encodes CDR1 LGHDT and CDR2 YNNKEL (reference sequence). The CDR3 loop is CASSLRIATYEQYF. The CDR3 DNA is TGTGCCAGCAGCCTAAGAATAGCCACATACGAGCAGTACTTC.

The chain carries TRBV19 and TRBJ2-1, with D hard to call. V lost 11 bases and J lost 0, with 11 bases in between. From germline, CDR1 is LNHDA and CDR2 SQIVND (reference sequence). The CDR3 is 13 residues long. CDR3 protein: CASVGYSYNEQFF. CDR3 nucleotide sequence: TGTGCCTCCGTAGGGTACTCCTACAATGAGCAGTTCTTC.

V usage is TRBV20-1 and J usage is TRBJ2-3; TRBD1 agrees at 10 bases. J gave up 1 base and V 5 bases, and 6 bases lay outside the gene matches. The germline CDR1 and CDR2 sequences are DFQATT and SNEGSKA (reference sequence). The CDR3 spans 15 residues. As DNA, the CDR3 is TGCAGTGCTCATGCCGGGACAGGGGGCACAGATACGCAGTATTTT. Encoded protein: CSAHAGTGGTDTQYF.

This clonotype was picked up a small number of times. This rearrangement joins TRBV6-1 to TRBJ2-1; D is unclear. Germline CDR1 is MNHNS and CDR2 is SASEGT. V gave up 6 bases and J gave up 3 bases, with 12 bases separating them. The CDR3 is made up of 14 amino acids. The CDR3 DNA is TGTGCCAGCAGCCCTATAAGATTCTACAATGAGCAGTTCTTC. This codes for CASSPIRFYNEQFF.

In this sample, this clonotype turned up many times. The V and J genes are TRBV27 and TRBJ2-5; D is ambiguous. The V gene's germline CDR1 is MNHEY and CDR2 SMNVEV (reference sequence). The CDR3 runs 14 residues. The V gene lost 5 bases and the J gene lost 2 bases, with 12 bases spanning the gap. The CDR3 coding sequence is TGTGCCAGCAGTACGGGCCAAACACAAGAGACCCAGTACTTC. Translating it yields CASSTGQTQETQYF.

This clonotype was found many times. The V and J genes are TRBV10-3 and TRBJ2-2, with 8 bases that match TRBD2. Trimming took 6 bases from V and 7 from J; bases not matched to a gene: 10. From germline, CDR1 is ENHRY and CDR2 SYGVKD. The CDR3 has 15 amino acids. The CDR3 is CAISETSGDGGELFF. The CDR3 coding sequence is TGTGCCATCAGCGAAACTAGCGGTGATGGCGGGGAGCTGTTTTTT.

V is TRBV30 and J is TRBJ2-5, with unresolved D. Trimming removed 0 bases from V and 4 bases from J, with 12 bases in between. This CDR3 spans 14 amino acids. In germline, CDR1 is GTSNPN, CDR2 SVGIG (reference sequence). The CDR3 here is CAWSVQLLPETQYF. The CDR3 DNA follows: TGTGCCTGGAGTGTTCAACTCCTCCCAGAGACCCAGTACTTC.

V is TRBV6-2 or TRBV6-3 and J is TRBJ2-3; TRBD2 matches 13 bases. This CDR3 contains 17 residues. The germline V gene encodes CDR1 MNHEY and CDR2 SVGEGT. Trimming at V came to 6 bases and at J to 2 bases, leaving 8 bases not matched to a gene. CDR3 sequence reads: CASSHTTSGGYTDTQYF. The CDR3 DNA reads as TGTGCCAGCAGCCACACGACTAGCGGGGGGTACACAGATACGCAGTATTTT.

This clonotype was counted only a few times. V and J are TRBV18 and TRBJ1-2; D is ambiguous. The CDR3 extends over 15 amino acids. CDR1 and CDR2 from the germline V gene are KGHSH and LQKENI. Trimming left V 4 bases short and J 4 bases short, with 16 bases between. The CDR3 is CASSLEWADPYGYTF. For the CDR3, the DNA is TGTGCCAGCTCACTCGAATGGGCAGACCCCTATGGCTACACCTTC. The full variable domain, with the rest looked up from reference TRBV18 and TRBJ1-2, is NAGVMQNPRHLVRRRGQEARLRCSPMKGHSHVYWYRQLPEEGLKFMVYLQKENIIDESGMPKERFSAEFPKEGPSILRIQQVVRGDSAAYFCASSLEWADPYGYTFGSGTRLTVV.

The chain employs TRBV12-3 or TRBV12-4 and TRBJ2-7; D possibly corresponds to TRBD1 (6 bases). The CDR3 sequence is 13 residues long. V lost 5 bases to trimming and J lost 2 bases, with 10 bases between them. CDR3 coding DNA: TGTGCCAGCAGTCGTGGACAGCCCTACGAGCAGTACTTC. This codes for CASSRGQPYEQYF.

The rearrangement joins TRBV15 to TRBJ1-1; D is ambiguous. The germline CDR1 and CDR2 sequences are LNHNV and YYDKDF (reference sequence). The CDR3 has 15 residues. V was clipped by 1 base and J by 2 bases, with 11 bases between them. CDR3 loop: CATSRGNSLNTEAFF. The CDR3 DNA reads TGTGCCACCAGCAGAGGCAACAGCCTAAACACTGAAGCTTTCTTT.

This chain uses TRBV5-1 with TRBJ1-3, with D uncertain. With 0 bases removed from V and 3 bases from J, the gap between germline ends came to 13 bases. The CDR3 has 16 residues. CDR1 is SGHRS, CDR2 YFSETQ, per germline. CDR3 nucleotides: TGCGCCAGCAGCTTGGAAGGGCAGATAAGTGGAAACACCATATATTTT. This sequence encodes CASSLEGQISGNTIYF. Filled out from reference TRBV5-1 and TRBJ1-3, the complete variable domain reads KAGVTQTPRYLIKTRGQQVTLSCSPISGHRSVSWYQQTPGQGLQFLFEYFSETQRNKGNFPGRFSGRQFSNSRSEMNVSTLELGDSALYLCASSLEGQISGNTIYFGEGSWLTVV.

The chain is built from TRBV7-2 and TRBJ1-1; no reliable D call. Germline-derived CDR1 and CDR2 are SGHTA and FQGNSA. The V end lost 3 bases, the J end lost 2 bases, and 13 bases lay between the germline ends. The CDR3 length is 15 residues. The CDR3 reads CASSLGPGFNTEAFF. The CDR3 nucleotides read TGTGCCAGCAGCTTGGGCCCGGGCTTCAACACTGAAGCTTTCTTT.

This clonotype was observed a handful of times. The chain couples TRBV6-5 to TRBJ1-6; perhaps TRBD1 as D (6 bases). The CDR3 is 17 residues long. Germline loops: CDR1 MNHEY, CDR2 SVGAGI. V lost 0 bases to trimming and J lost 2 bases, with 11 bases between them. This CDR3 is CASSYSARGAYNSPLHF. CDR3 bases: TGTGCCAGCAGTTACTCGGCCAGGGGCGCCTATAATTCACCCCTCCACTTT.

The sample holds many counts of this clonotype. The chain is built from TRBV10-3 and TRBJ1-5; D uncertain. With 10 bases removed from V and 7 bases from J, the gap between germline ends came to 17 bases. The CDR3 contains 13 residues. Germline CDR1 reads ENHRY; CDR2 reads SYGVKD. The CDR3: CATQSGEGQPQHF. CDR3 DNA: TGTGCCACCCAAAGCGGGGAAGGACAGCCCCAGCATTTT.

The chain recombines TRBV20-1 with TRBJ2-1, with TRBD2 identical over 8 bases. Per germline, CDR1 DFQATT and CDR2 SNEGSKA (reference sequence). J gave up 4 bases and V 6 bases, and 8 bases lay outside the gene matches. This CDR3 comprises 14 residues. The CDR3, as DNA: TGCAGTGCCACGGGGGGGGCTACATACAATGAGCAGTTCTTC. As protein: CSATGGATYNEQFF.

The rearrangement uses TRBV6-2 or TRBV6-3 and TRBJ1-5; D is unresolved. The CDR3 loop spans 16 amino acids. In germline, CDR1 is MNHEY, CDR2 SVGEGT. Trimming cost V 6 bases and J 0 bases, with 15 bases left between them. The CDR3 DNA is TGTGCCAGCAGCTACGGGAGGTCTTATAGCAATCAGCCCCAGCATTTT. It yields the protein CASSYGRSYSNQPQHF.